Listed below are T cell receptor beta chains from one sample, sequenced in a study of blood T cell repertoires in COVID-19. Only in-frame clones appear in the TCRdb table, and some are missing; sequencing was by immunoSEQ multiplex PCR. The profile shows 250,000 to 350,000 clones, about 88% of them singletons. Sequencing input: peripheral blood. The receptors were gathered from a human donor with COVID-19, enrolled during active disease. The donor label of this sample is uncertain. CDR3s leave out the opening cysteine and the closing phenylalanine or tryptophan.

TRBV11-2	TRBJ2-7	ASSPTVGASYEQY
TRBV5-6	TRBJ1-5	ASTQWGVHSNQPQH
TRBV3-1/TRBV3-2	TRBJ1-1	ASSQDSAGGSTEAF
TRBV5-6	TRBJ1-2	ASSLAGTGGGYT
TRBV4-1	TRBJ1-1	ASSQPTGNTEAF
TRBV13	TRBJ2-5	ASSLGLAGGQETQY
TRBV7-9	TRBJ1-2	ASFPGVNYGYT
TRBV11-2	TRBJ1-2	ASSLFIQGGNGYT
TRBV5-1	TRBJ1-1	ASSFRQGEGTEAF
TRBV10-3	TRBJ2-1	AITSGTGAYNEQF
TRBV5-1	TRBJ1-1	ASSLGTGGANTEAF
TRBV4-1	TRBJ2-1	ASSQEGGHDRGF
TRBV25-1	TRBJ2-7	ASSELLAGWQYEQY
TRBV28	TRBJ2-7	ASSLSLKLTRSGQGTEQY
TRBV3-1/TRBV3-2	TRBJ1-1	ASSAGGANTEAF
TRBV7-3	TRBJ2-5	ASSFYGGIVGTQY
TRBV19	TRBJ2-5	ASRGQAQETQY
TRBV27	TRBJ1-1	ASSFQGQNTEAF
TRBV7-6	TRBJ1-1	ASSRGRNTEAF
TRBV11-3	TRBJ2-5	ASSPGQAGTQY
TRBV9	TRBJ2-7	ASSSQSGSPYEQY
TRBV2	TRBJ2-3	ASSDGQGPTDTQY
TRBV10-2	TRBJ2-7	ASARAEQY
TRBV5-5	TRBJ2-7	ASSLSLQREGPHEQY
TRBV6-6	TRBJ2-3	ASSATSSGGTDTQY
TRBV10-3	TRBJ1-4	AISEVQGASEKLF
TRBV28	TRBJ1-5	ASSLDRGKSNQPQH
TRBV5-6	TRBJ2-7	ASTSSPGEGYEQY
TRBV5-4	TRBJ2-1	ASSLAGTSGRGGQF
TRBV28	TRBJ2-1	ASRPPPGSYNEQF
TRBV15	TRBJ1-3	ATSRDPTPGGSGNTIY
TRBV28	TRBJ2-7	ASGGSLIPFYEQY
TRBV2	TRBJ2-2	ASRSATLQKDRGPATGELF
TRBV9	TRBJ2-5	ASSPGTVQETQY
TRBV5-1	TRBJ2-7	ASSLVLAGVGYEQY
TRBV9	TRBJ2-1	ASSPLAGGYNEQF
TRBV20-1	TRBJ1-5	SASSAGSGPQH
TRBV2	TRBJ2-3	ASSSRLAGASGSDTQY
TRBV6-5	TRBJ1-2	ASSYNAAAPNYGYT
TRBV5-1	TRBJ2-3	ASSPSPTPDTQY
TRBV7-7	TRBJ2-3	ASSLGTSGSTDTQY
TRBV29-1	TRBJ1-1	SARLSIPGTATWGAF
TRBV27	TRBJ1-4	ASSLYSLPNEKLF
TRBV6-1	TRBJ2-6	ASSVQGTAGANVLT
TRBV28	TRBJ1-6	ASSTRYPGTGNSPLH
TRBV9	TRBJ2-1	ASSPKSGTSTYNEQF
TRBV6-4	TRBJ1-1	ASSQEGLPNTEAF
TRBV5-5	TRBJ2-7	ASSLGGGLYEQY
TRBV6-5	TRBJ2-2	ASRRLAGPGELF